One sample yielded the 6 T cell receptor beta chains listed below, sequenced in a study of cytomegalovirus exposure and HLA in healthy donors. Both 60 Vbeta primers and 13 Jbeta primers went into the PCR. Data came from immunoSEQ multiplex PCR; TCRdb stores just in-frame clones and leaves some out. Of 95,000 to 100,000 clones listed, 85% to 90% are singletons. The sequenced sample was PBMCs. The receptors were gathered from a young man in good health and CMV-seronegative.

V usage is TRBV5-4 and J usage is TRBJ1-2, with D possibly matching TRBD1 (5 bases). V lost 4 bases to trimming and J lost 6 bases, with 13 bases between them. Germline lookup yields CDR1 SGHNT and CDR2 YYREEE (reference sequence). The CDR3 runs 13 residues. In DNA, the CDR3 is TGTGCCAGCAGCCTACTGGCAGGGAATGGCTACACCTTC. As protein: CASSLLAGNGYTF.

The rearrangement links TRBV7-9 to TRBJ2-7; D call uncertain. The germline V gene has CDR1 SEHNR and CDR2 FQNEAQ (reference sequence). This CDR3 is built from 12 residues. The V end lost 3 bases, the J end lost 0 bases, and 3 bases lay between the germline ends. CDR3 in DNA: TGTGCCAGCAGCTTCGGCTCCTACGAGCAGTACTTC. As protein: CASSFGSYEQYF.

The chain joins TRBV6-4 to TRBJ2-1, with 9 bases that match TRBD2. The CDR3 sequence is 15 residues long. V lost 3 bases and J lost 2; bases outside the gene matches: 2. The germline V gene encodes CDR1 MRHNA and CDR2 SNTAGT. Here the CDR3 reads CASSEASGAYNEQFF. The CDR3 DNA sequence: TGTGCCAGCAGTGAGGCTAGCGGGGCCTACAATGAGCAGTTCTTC.

The J gene is TRBJ2-7, the V gene TRBV5-5; perhaps TRBD1 as D (5 bases). CDR1 and CDR2 from the germline V gene are SGHKS and YYEKEE (reference sequence). Trimming took off 2 bases at V and 2 bases at J, with 8 bases between the two ends. The CDR3 contains 13 residues. The CDR3 sequence is CASSLWGPYEQYF. CDR3 coding DNA: TGTGCCAGCAGCTTATGGGGCCCCTACGAGCAGTACTTC.

The J gene is TRBJ2-7, the V gene TRBV27, with D uncertain. V was cut by 5 bases and J by 2 bases, with 13 bases left in between. CDR1 MNHEY and CDR2 SMNVEV come from the germline V gene (reference sequence). The CDR3 length is 14 residues. CDR3 coding DNA: TGTGCCAGCAGTCAACAACCACTAACCTACGAGCAGTACTTC. It is translated as CASSQQPLTYEQYF.

This chain links TRBV7-3 with TRBJ2-3; 9 positions agree with TRBD2. From germline, CDR1 is SGHTA and CDR2 FQGTGA. V was pared by 5 bases and J by 0 bases, with 15 bases of the junction left unmatched. The CDR3 runs 19 residues. This chain's CDR3 is CASSPRPAGGPISTDTQYF. The CDR3 region has the DNA TGTGCCAGCAGCCCACGACCGGCGGGAGGGCCTATTAGCACAGATACGCAGTATTTT.